A single sample gave rise to the 5 T cell receptor beta chains below, sequenced in a study of T cells in Graves' hyperthyroidism and ophthalmopathy (dated by TCRdb to between 2017 and 2020). Library preparation used multiplex PCR. The listed sequencing device is Illumina HiSeq 2000. TCR beta CDR3 regions were amplified from RNA transcripts. For the first round of RT-PCR on the TCR CDR3, the HTBI primer set was used together with the Qiagen OneStep RT-PCR kit. Starting from the raw public reads, TCRdb applied fastp trimming at Q25, assembled clones with MiXCR and retained in-frame beta chains. Every CDR3 protein is listed once, alongside the most common genes and DNA of its rows. The sample table shows 250,000 to 300,000 distinct CDR3 sequences, and about an eighth are seen once. The ten largest clonotypes hold 7% to 9% of the sample. Material: blood. Receptors were obtained from a middle-aged woman with Graves' hyperthyroidism.

Ten or more counts support this clonotype. The J gene is TRBJ1-1, the V gene TRBV5-6; D is undetermined. V shed 4 bases and J shed 3 bases, with 10 bases lying between them. The CDR3 is made up of 13 amino acids. Germline CDR1 and CDR2: SGHDT and YYEEEE. CDR3 nucleotide sequence: TGTGCCAGCAGCGGCCCCTTTTACACTGAAGCTTTCTTT. It specifies CASSGPFYTEAFF.

This clonotype was seen only a few times. The V gene is TRBV20-1, the J gene TRBJ1-2; D perhaps matches TRBD1 (6 bases). The CDR3 is 14 residues long. The V and J ends lost 5 bases and 5 bases respectively, with 18 bases between them. The germline gives CDR1 DFQATT, CDR2 SNEGSKA (reference sequence). CDR3 in DNA: TGCAGTGCTCCTGCCCGCCAGGGGTTGTATGGCTACACCTTC. As protein: CSAPARQGLYGYTF.

Points on this clonotype: A single base separates this from a much larger clone, so it may be a read error. The chain couples TRBV20-1 to TRBJ2-1; 8 nucleotides match TRBD2. CDR3 length equals 14 residues. Germline values: CDR1 DFQATT, CDR2 SNEGSKA (reference sequence). The CDR3 bases are TGCAGTGCTAGAGAGGGGACTAGTGACAATGGGCAGTTCTTC. It is translated as CSAREGTSDNGQFF.

This clonotype showed up many times. This chain uses TRBV7-9 with TRBJ1-5; 9 positions match TRBD1. After removal of 5 bases from V and 5 bases from J, the junction contained 4 bases not matched to a gene. CDR1 and CDR2 from the germline V gene are SEHNR and FQNEAQ (reference sequence). The CDR3 covers 14 residues. The CDR3 bases are TGTGCCAGCAGCCCAGGACAGGGGTATCAGCCCCAGCATTTT. This sequence encodes CASSPGQGYQPQHF.

This clonotype was found many times. CDR3 sequence: CASSPPQESYNEQFF. CDR3 sequence (DNA): TGTGCCAGCAGTCCCCCTCAGGAGTCCTACAATGAGCAGTTCTTC. This chain uses TRBV12-3 or TRBV12-4 with TRBJ2-1; D remains unclear. V lost 5 bases and J 1 base, leaving 12 bases between the germline ends. The CDR3 spans 15 residues.